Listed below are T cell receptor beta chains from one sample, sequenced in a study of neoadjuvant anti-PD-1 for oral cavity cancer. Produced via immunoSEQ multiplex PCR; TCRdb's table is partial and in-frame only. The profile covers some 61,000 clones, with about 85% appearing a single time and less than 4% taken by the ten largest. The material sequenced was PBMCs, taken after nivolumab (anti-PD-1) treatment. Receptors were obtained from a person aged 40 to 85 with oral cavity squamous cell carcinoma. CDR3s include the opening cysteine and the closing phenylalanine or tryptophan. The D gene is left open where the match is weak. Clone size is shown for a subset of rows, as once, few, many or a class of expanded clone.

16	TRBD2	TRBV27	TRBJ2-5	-	TGTGCCAGCAGGACAACCGGGACTACCCCGGGAGAGACCCAGTACTTC	CASRTTGTTPGETQYF
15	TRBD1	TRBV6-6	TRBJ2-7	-	TGTGCCAGCAGTTACTCGTTGGCAGGGGGCTACGAGCAGTACTTC	CASSYSLAGGYEQYF
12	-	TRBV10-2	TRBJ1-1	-	TGCGCCAGCAGGACATCGAACACTGAAGCTTTCTTT	CASRTSNTEAFF
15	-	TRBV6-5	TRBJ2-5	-	TGTGCCAGCAGTTACGGCGGGACATACCAAGAGACCCAGTACTTC	CASSYGGTYQETQYF
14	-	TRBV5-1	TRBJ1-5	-	TGCGCCAGCAGCTCGGGGGACAGCAATCAGCCCCAGCATTTT	CASSSGDSNQPQHF
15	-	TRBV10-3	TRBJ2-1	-	TGTGCCATCAGTGAGGGGGCGGGGTTCTACAATGAGCAGTTCTTC	CAISEGAGFYNEQFF
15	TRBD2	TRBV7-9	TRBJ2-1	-	TGTGCCAGCAGCCAAGGGACTAGCGGAAGGCATGAGCAGTTCTTC	CASSQGTSGRHEQFF
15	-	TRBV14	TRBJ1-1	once	TGTGCCAGCAGTCACCCCTTTCTCGGCCACACTGAAGCTTTCTTT	CASSHPFLGHTEAFF
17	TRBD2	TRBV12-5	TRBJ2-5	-	TGTGCTAGTGGCCTTGGACTAGCGGGCTCACTGCTCGGGACCCAGTACTTC	CASGLGLAGSLLGTQYF
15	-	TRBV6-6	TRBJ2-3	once	TGTGCCAGCAGTTACTCCGGTCCCACCCCAGATACGCAGTATTTT	CASSYSGPTPDTQYF
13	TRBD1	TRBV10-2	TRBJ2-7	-	TGCGCCAGCAGTGAGTCGACAGGGCTCGAGCAGTACTTC	CASSESTGLEQYF
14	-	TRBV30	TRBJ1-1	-	TGTGCCTGGAGATACAGGGAGGGGAACACTGAAGCTTTCTTT	CAWRYREGNTEAFF
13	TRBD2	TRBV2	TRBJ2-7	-	TGTGCCAGCAGTACTAGCGGGTGGTACGAGCAGTACTTC	CASSTSGWYEQYF
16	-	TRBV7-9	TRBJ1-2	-	TGTGCCAGCAGCTCCGGTAGCGGGGGCTCGGACTATGGCTACACCTTC	CASSSGSGGSDYGYTF
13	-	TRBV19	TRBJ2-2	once	TGTGCCAGTAGGGGGGTCTGGACCGGGGAGCTGTTTTTT	CASRGVWTGELFF
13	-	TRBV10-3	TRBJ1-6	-	TGTGCCATCAGGGACAAGCAGACTTCACCCCTCCACTTT	CAIRDKQTSPLHF
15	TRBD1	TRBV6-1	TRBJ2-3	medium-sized	TGTGCCAGCAGTGAAGGGACAGGGAACACAGATACGCAGTATTTT	CASSEGTGNTDTQYF
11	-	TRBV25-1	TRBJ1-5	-	TGTGCCAGCAGTGACGGGATAACCCAGCATTTT	CASSDGITQHF
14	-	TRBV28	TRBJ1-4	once	TGTGCCAGCAGTTTAAGCGTGAGCGGTGAAAAACTGTTTTTT	CASSLSVSGEKLFF
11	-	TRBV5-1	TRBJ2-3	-	TGCGCCAGCGCTCTAGCAGATACGCAGTATTTT	CASALADTQYF
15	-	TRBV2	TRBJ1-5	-	TGTGCCAGCAGTCTCACCGGGGTAGACAATCAGCCCCAGCATTTT	CASSLTGVDNQPQHF
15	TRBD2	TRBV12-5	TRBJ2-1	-	TGTGCTAGTGGTTCCGGACTAGCGGAACACAATGAGCAGTTCTTC	CASGSGLAEHNEQFF
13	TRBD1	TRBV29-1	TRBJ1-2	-	TGCAGCGTTGCGGCAGGGGGTAACCATGGCTACACCTTC	CSVAAGGNHGYTF
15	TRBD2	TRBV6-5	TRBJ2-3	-	TGTGCCAGCAGGAGACTAGCGGGAGGCCCAGATACGCAGTATTTT	CASRRLAGGPDTQYF
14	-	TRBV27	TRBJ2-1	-	TGTGCCAGCAGCCGGCCAGGGTACGACAATGAGCAGTTCTTC	CASSRPGYDNEQFF
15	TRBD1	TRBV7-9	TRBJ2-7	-	TGTGCCAGCAGCTATACCACCCGGGACAGGAACGAGCAGTACTTC	CASSYTTRDRNEQYF
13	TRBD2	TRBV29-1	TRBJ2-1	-	TGCAGCGTTGAAGGCGGGAGTTACAATGAGCAGTTCTTC	CSVEGGSYNEQFF
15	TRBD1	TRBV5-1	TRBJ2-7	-	TGCGCCAGCAGCTTGGGGGGGACAGGGACCTACGAGCAGTACTTC	CASSLGGTGTYEQYF
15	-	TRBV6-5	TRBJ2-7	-	TGTGCCAGCAGTTTAGATCCAGGGTCTTCCTACGAGCAGTACTTC	CASSLDPGSSYEQYF
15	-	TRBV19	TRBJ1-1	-	TGTGCCAGTACCGCACGGGCCGGCTCCAACACTGAAGCTTTCTTT	CASTARAGSNTEAFF
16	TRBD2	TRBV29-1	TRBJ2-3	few	TGCAGCGCCGAAGGGACTAGCGGGAGCCTCAGGGATACGCAGTATTTT	CSAEGTSGSLRDTQYF
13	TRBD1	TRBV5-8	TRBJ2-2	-	TGTGCCGTAGACAGGGGGCTCACCGGGGAGCTGTTTTTT	CAVDRGLTGELFF
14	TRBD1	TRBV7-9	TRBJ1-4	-	TGTGCCAGCAGCCTCGGGACAGGGACTGAAAAACTGTTTTTT	CASSLGTGTEKLFF
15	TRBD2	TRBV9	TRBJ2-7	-	TGTGCCAGCAGCGTAGGACTAGCGGGGCCCTACGAGCAGTACTTC	CASSVGLAGPYEQYF
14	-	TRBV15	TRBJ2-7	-	TGTGCCACCAGCAGAGTGGAGGGCCCTCACGAGCAGTACTTC	CATSRVEGPHEQYF
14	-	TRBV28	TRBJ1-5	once	TGTGCCAGCAGTTTCTGGGAGGGCAATCAGCCCCAGCATTTT	CASSFWEGNQPQHF
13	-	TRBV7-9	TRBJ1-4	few	TGTGCCAGCAGCTTAGGGGTTAAGGAAAAACTGTTTTTT	CASSLGVKEKLFF
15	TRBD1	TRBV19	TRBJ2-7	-	TGTGCCAGTAGTTTTGCGGCAGGGGGCCACTACGAGCAGTACTTC	CASSFAAGGHYEQYF
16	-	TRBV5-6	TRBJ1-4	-	TGTGCCAGCAGCTTGACACAATCCGGGCCCGTTGAAAAACTGTTTTTT	CASSLTQSGPVEKLFF
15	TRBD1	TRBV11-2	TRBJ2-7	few	TGTGCCAGCAGCTCCCGGGACAGGGGCACCTACGAGCAGTACTTC	CASSSRDRGTYEQYF
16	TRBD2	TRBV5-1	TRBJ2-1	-	TGCGCCAGCAGCTTGGCTGGGGTAGCGGGGGACAATGAGCAGTTCTTC	CASSLAGVAGDNEQFF
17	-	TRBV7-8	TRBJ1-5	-	TGTGCCAGCAGCTTATCAGACAGAAGTATTAGCAATCAGCCCCAGCATTTT	CASSLSDRSISNQPQHF
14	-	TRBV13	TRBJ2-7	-	TGTGCCAGCAGCTTAGCTGGCAGCACCTACGAGCAGTACTTC	CASSLAGSTYEQYF
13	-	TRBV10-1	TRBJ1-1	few	TGCGCCAGCAGTGAGTCGGGGGTTGGTGAAGCTTTCTTT	CASSESGVGEAFF
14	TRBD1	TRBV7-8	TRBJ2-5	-	TGTGCCAGCAGGGGTTCAGGGGGCGCGGAGACCCAGTACTTC	CASRGSGGAETQYF
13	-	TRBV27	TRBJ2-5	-	TGTGCCAGCAGTTTAGGAAGGGGTGAGACCCAGTACTTC	CASSLGRGETQYF
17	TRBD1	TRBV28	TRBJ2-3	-	TGTGCCAGCAGTTCTCTAGGGACAGCCTCTAGCACAGATACGCAGTATTTT	CASSSLGTASSTDTQYF
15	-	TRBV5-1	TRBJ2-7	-	TGCGCCAGCAGCGCCACAGCGGAGGCACTCGGCGAGCAGTACTTC	CASSATAEALGEQYF